The clone carrying this T cell receptor beta chain was seen once. The record originates from a study of blood T cell repertoires in COVID-19. Trimming stripped 9 bases from V and 3 bases from J, with 14 bases between. The CDR3 length is 14 residues. Germline CDR1 MNHEY, CDR2 SMNVEV (reference sequence). Recruits, aged roughly 18 to 90 years, lived in 20 to 30 US areas. Libraries were prepared by immunoSEQ multiplex PCR; TCRdb keeps only in-frame clonotypes and omits some of them. The data contain fewer than 500,000 clones, approximately 86% of them singletons. The chain recombines TRBV27 with TRBJ2-2; D might be TRBD2 (7 bases). Sequencing was carried out using PBMCs or T cells enriched from blood (not recorded which). This TCR was sampled from a woman between 18 and 29 years old who had recovered from COVID-19. The CDR3 loop reads CASTGRVDTGELFF. The CDR3 nucleotides are TGTGCCAGTACAGGGAGGGTCGACACCGGGGAGCTGTTTTTT.